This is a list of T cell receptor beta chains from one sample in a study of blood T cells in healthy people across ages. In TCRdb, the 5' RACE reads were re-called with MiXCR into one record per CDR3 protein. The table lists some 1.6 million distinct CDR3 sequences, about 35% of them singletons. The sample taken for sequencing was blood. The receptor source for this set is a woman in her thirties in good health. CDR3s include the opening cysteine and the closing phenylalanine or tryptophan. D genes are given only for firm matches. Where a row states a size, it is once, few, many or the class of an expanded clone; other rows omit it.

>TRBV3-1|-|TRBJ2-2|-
TGTGCCAGCAGCCAAGAAACCGGGGAGCTGTTTTTT
CASSQETGELFF
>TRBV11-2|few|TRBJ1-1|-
TGTGCCAGCAGCTACGCATCAGACACTGAAGCTTTCTTT
CASSYASDTEAFF
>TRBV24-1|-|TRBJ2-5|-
TGTGCCACCAGTGACGCTGGGACTTCGTACCAAGAGACCCAGTACTTC
CATSDAGTSYQETQYF
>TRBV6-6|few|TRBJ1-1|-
TGTGCCAGCAGTTACTCGGGCCCTCCTTTCTTT
CASSYSGPPFF
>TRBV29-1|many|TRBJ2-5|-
TGCAGCTTAATGGATGGCCAAGAGACCCAGTACTTC
CSLMDGQETQYF
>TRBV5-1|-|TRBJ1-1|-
TGCGCCACCAACTCGGTGGAAGGGAACACTGAAGCTTTCTTT
CATNSVEGNTEAFF
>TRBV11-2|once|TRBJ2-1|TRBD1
TGTGCCAGCAGCTTAACAGGGGGCGAGTACAATGAGCAGTTCTTC
CASSLTGGEYNEQFF
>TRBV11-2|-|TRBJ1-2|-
TGTGCCAGCAGCCTAACTCTATATTGGGAGGAGGACGAATTAGCTAACTATGGCTACACCTTC
CASSLTLYWEEDELANYGYTF
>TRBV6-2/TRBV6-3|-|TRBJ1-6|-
TGTGCCAGCAGTTACGATCGGGGAAGCTCCTATAATTCACCCCTCCACTTT
CASSYDRGSSYNSPLHF
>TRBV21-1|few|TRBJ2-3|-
TGTGCCAGTAGTCTAAAACGATCGCAGGGAAGTGGCACAGATACGCAGTATTTT
CASSLKRSQGSGTDTQYF
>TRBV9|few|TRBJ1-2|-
TGTGCCAGCAGCGTAGCTGGTGCCTTGGAGGGCTACACCTTC
CASSVAGALEGYTF
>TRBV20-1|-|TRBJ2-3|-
TGCAGTGCTAGAGGAGGCCATGGAGATACGCAGTATTTT
CSARGGHGDTQYF
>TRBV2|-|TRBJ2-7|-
TGTGCCATCGTAACCCGGTCCTACGAGCGGTACTTC
CAIVTRSYERYF
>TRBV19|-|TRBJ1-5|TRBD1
TGTGCCAGTAGTATAACAGGGGGAGATCAGCCCCAGCATTTT
CASSITGGDQPQHF
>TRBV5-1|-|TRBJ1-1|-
TGCGCCAGCAGCTTGGTAGCCAGAAGGGGAACTGAAGCTTTCTTT
CASSLVARRGTEAFF
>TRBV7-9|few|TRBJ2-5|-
TGTGCCAGCAGCTTAGGAGGGATTAGTCGGGAGACCCAGTACTTC
CASSLGGISRETQYF
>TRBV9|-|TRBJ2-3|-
TGTGCCAGCAGCGTAGGGGGCGGGACGAGCACAGATACGCAGTATTTT
CASSVGGGTSTDTQYF
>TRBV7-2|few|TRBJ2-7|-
TGTGCCAGCAGCTTATCTGACGGGGCCACCTACGAGCAGTACTTC
CASSLSDGATYEQYF
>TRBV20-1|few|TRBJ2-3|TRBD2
TGCAGTGCTAGGCGGGAGAGCACAGATACGCAGTATTTT
CSARRESTDTQYF
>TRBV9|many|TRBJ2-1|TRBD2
TGTGCCAGCAGCGCGGGAGGGGGCTACAATGAGCAGTTCTTC
CASSAGGGYNEQFF
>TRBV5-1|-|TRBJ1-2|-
TGCGCCAGCAGCACAATCCCGGGGTTCCAAGGCTATGGCTACACCTTC
CASSTIPGFQGYGYTF
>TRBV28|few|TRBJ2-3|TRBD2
TGTGCCAGCAGTTTGGGACTAGCGGGATCGCGAACAGATACGCAGTATTTT
CASSLGLAGSRTDTQYF
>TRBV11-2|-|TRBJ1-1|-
TGTGCCAGCAGCTCTAGTCAGGGGCAGGCAGCTTTCTTT
CASSSSQGQAAFF
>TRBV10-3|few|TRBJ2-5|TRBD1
TGTGCCATCAGTGGCCGGGACAGGGGGTTGGAGACCCAGTACTTC
CAISGRDRGLETQYF